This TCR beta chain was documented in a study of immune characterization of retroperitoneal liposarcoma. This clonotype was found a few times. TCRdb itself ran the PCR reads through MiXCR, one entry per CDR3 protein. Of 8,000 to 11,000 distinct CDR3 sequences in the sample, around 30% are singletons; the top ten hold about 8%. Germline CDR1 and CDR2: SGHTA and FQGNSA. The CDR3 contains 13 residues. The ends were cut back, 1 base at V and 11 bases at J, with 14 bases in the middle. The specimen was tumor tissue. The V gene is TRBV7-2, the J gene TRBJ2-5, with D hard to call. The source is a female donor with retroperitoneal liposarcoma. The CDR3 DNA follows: TGTGCCAGCAGCTTAGATGGATCCTTGGAGCAGTACTTC. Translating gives CASSLDGSLEQYF.